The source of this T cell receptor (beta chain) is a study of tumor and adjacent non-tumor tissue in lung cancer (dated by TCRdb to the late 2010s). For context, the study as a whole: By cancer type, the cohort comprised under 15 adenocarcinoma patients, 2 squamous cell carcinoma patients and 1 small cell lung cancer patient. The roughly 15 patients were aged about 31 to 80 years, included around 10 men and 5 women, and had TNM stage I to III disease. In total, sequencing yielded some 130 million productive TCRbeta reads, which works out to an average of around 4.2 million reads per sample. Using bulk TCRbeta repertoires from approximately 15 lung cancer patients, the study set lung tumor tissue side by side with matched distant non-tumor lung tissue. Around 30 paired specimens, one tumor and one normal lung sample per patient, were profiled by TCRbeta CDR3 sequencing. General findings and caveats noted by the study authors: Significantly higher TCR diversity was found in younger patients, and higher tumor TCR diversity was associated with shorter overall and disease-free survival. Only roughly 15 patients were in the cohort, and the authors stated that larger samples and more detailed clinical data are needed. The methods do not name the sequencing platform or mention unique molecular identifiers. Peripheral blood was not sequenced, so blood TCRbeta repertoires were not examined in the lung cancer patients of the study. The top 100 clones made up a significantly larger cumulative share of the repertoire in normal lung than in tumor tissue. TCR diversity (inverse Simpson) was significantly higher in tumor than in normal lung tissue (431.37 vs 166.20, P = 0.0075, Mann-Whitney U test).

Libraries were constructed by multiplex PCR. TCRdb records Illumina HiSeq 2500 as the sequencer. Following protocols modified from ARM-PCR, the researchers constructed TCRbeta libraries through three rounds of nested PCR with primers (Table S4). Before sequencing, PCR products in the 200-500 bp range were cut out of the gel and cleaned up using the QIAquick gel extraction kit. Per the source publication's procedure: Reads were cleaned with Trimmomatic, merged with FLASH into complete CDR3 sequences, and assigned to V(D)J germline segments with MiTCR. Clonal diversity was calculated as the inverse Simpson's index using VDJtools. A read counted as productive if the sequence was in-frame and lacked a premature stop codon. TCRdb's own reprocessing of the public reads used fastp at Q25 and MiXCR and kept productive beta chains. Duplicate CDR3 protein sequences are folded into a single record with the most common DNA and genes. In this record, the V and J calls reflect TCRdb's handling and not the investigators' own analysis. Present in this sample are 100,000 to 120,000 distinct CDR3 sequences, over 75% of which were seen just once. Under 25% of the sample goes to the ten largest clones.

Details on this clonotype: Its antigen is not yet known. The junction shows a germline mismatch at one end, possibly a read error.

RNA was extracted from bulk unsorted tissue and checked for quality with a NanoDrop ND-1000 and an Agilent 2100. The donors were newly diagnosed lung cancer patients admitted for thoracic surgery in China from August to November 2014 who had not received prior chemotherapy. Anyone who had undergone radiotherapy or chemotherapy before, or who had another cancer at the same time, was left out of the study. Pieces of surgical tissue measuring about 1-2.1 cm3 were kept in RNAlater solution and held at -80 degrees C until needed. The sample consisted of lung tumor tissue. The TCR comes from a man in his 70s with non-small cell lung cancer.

CDR3 reads: CSVFSNYGYAF. The nucleotide sequence is TGCAGCGTGTTTTCCAACTATGGTTACGCCTTC. This chain is built from TRBV29-1 and TRBJ1-2; no D segment can be confidently identified. Sequences SQVTM (CDR1) and ANQGSEA (CDR2) are obtained from the germline V gene. The CDR3 numbers 11 residues from cysteine through phenylalanine. This entry keeps only the CDR3 DNA: 33 bases, framed from base 1. With all but the CDR3 taken from the reference TRBV29-1 and TRBJ1-2 genes, the full variable domain is: SAVISQKPSRDICQRGTSLTIQCQVDSQVTMMFWYRQQPGQSLTLIATANQGSEATYESGFVIDKFPISRPNLTFSTLTVSNMSPEDSSIYLCSVFSNYGYAFGSGTRLTVV.